This entry describes one T cell receptor beta chain. CDR1 and CDR2 (germline): MNHNS, SASEGT. The CDR3 runs 15 residues. V trimming: 2 bases; J trimming: 14 bases; junction bases outside the gene matches: 10. The data were obtained in a study of cytotoxic CD8 clonotypes in ibrutinib-treated CLL. Sequenced by immunoSEQ multiplex PCR; TCRdb stores in-frame clones only, minus some. This table holds tens of thousands of clones, 86% found once. The sample in question was PBMCs, obtained before ibrutinib treatment. This receptor was identified in a human donor with chronic lymphocytic leukemia. The rearrangement uses TRBV6-1 and TRBJ2-1, with 12 nucleotides matching TRBD2. The CDR3: CASSERASGRGWEFF. The CDR3 region has the DNA TGTGCCAGCAGTGAACGGGCTAGCGGGAGGGGATGGGAGTTCTTC.